The entry below gives a single T cell receptor beta chain sequence along with its context. By sample share, this clonotype is medium-sized (0.01 to 0.1%). What antigen it recognizes has not been identified. No much larger clone is present one base from it, and per-base qualities are unavailable. This record belongs to a study of HIV-infected patients and healthy controls (dated by TCRdb to between 2014 and 2016). At the level of the whole study: The study asked whether deep sequencing of the TCR repertoire from small blood samples of HIV patients could detect immune perturbation and reconstitution.

Results the study describes overall, beyond this receptor: The dynamics of distinct T-cell subpopulations could not be separated, and sequencing depth was restricted, because whole blood was used. Size-matched repertoire data did not replicate the apparent post-therapy recovery of the Gini index in HIV-infected patients. Alpha-chain CDR3s from MAIT cells appeared at high frequency in healthy controls but were severely depleted in HIV+ repertoires. Healthy controls shared more CDR3s between individuals than HIV+ patients, by Jaccard index and by count of highly shared sequences. Most CMV-associated CDR3s became more frequent during therapy, although their change was not significant, whereas HIV-associated CDR3s showed a significant decrease in frequency. HIV-infected repertoires showed significantly elevated mean Gini indices relative to controls, which possibly reflects oligoclonality. Rare events from HIV-infected data received too much weight under size-matching, and comparisons were complicated by unequal numbers of distinct sequences between patients and controls. Healthy control repertoires showed roughly threefold more distinct CDR3s and higher Shannon diversity than untreated HIV+ repertoires. HLA typing of donors was not performed in the study. Processing was restricted to sixteen HIV-infected individuals, which the authors judged to be a major constraint on the generalizability of the findings. In the samples, alpha-beta chain pairing was left undetermined. Significantly different mean usage between HIV-infected patients and controls was observed for eight alpha and eight beta V genes. Slight age and sex profile differences between the study cohorts did not explain the observed diversity differences.

Whole blood was used without cell fractionation, so the repertoire reflected all unsorted peripheral T cells. Roughly 10 uninfected healthy donors were sampled as controls, a few of whom were sampled twice roughly 3 months apart. For RNA extraction, about 2.3 ml of peripheral blood was drawn into Tempus tubes. The TURBO-DNase kit was used to remove leftover genomic DNA, and GLOBINclear was used to deplete globin mRNA. From cysteine to phenylalanine, the CDR3 is 14 amino acids long. The only DNA kept is the CDR3, 42 bases in frame from the first base. The germline V gene (reference sequence) sets CDR1 to SEHNR and CDR2 to FQNEAQ. Trimming takes 2 bases off V and 1 base off J; junction bases not matched to a gene: 0. Around 510 ng RNA was reverse transcribed with SuperScript III using primers against the alpha and beta constant regions. Alpha and beta chain libraries were generated separately via chain-specific third strand synthesis with multiplexing indices. The protocol used a single primer pair to amplify all rearrangements within a chain, which avoided primer bias, and attached molecular barcodes to each cDNA molecule. Purified cDNA was ligated with T4 RNA Ligase 1 onto a 5' RACE adapter bearing a random hexamer and the SP2 sequencing primer site. With slow temperature ramps used to favor optimal annealing, second strand synthesis was primed from the SP2 site with Phusion polymerase. Two random hexamer sequences, both added before amplification and joined together, made up the 12-nucleotide barcode of each molecule. An amplification PCR of roughly 25 cycles with P5s and P7 primers came after a short first PCR that had added P5 and P7 adapter elements plus a second index. In total the libraries went through about 25 PCR cycles, after which the libraries were quantified on a Qubit, sized on a Bioanalyzer, and diluted to approximately 3.9 nM. The normalized libraries were sequenced on an Illumina MiSeq using 2 x 250 paired-end kits. MinElute columns were the means by which the reverse transcription reactions were cleaned up, and the reactions were eluted into about 10 ul Tris-Cl. A 1:1 ratio of AMPure XP beads was used to clean the adapter ligations after they had run for roughly 23 hours at 16 degrees C. Per the original workflow: Demultiplexed FASTQ files were processed with a modified Decombinator by which V, J, insert and barcode information was output. Sequences that shared a barcode but differed from the dominant sequence were discarded as errors, and original cDNA molecules were estimated by counting barcodes clustered at Levenshtein distance 3. Downstream analyses used R packages ineq, vegan, igraph and RCytoscape, with IMGT nomenclature and CDR3 definitions. To avoid skew from clonal expansion, each TCR was counted once, and V gene usage was computed over distinct sequences. Unique CDR3 amino acid sequences within a donor were connected in similarity networks whenever two sequences differed by a single Levenshtein edit. Published HIV-specific CDR3s (around 90 alpha, roughly 690 beta) and CMV-specific CDR3s (approximately 13 alpha, some 250 beta) were compiled and searched for in the repertoires. Random subsampling to size-matched repertoires showed patients' decreased diversity was not caused by their lower sequence numbers. The raw public reads went through TCRdb reprocessing: fastp at Q25, MiXCR clone calling, in-frame beta chains kept. CDR3 protein duplicates are merged, each entry listing the most common genes and DNA. In this record, the V and J calls reflect TCRdb's handling and not the investigators' own analysis. The sample includes 12,000 or so distinct CDR3 sequences, with approximately 4.9% observed a single time. Of the sample, roughly 3% is held by the ten largest clones.

The sequence was collected from an adult in good health. The sequenced sample consisted of blood. The sequence links TRBV7-9 to TRBJ1-1, and TRBD1 aligns with 8 junction nucleotides. The DNA is TGTGCCAGCAGCTTACAGGGGGCGAACACTGAAGCTTTCTTT. Translated, it reads CASSLQGANTEAFF.